The 24 T cell receptor beta chains given below trace back to one sample, sequenced in a study of cytotoxic CD8 clonotypes in ibrutinib-treated CLL. The protocol was immunoSEQ multiplex PCR, while the TCRdb copy is restricted to in-frame clones and leaves out a portion. The sample contains approximately 100,000 clones, 78% of which appear only once. The sequencing here drew on PBMCs, taken after 12 months of ibrutinib treatment. Receptor source: a human donor with chronic lymphocytic leukemia.

The V gene is TRBV6-5, the J gene TRBJ1-2; no clear D gene. This CDR3 is 12 amino acids long. The germline V and J ends were trimmed by 2 bases and 6 bases, with 7 bases remaining between them. Per the germline V gene, CDR1 is MNHEY and CDR2 is SVGAGI. The chain's CDR3 is CASSYSADGYTF. CDR3 nucleotides: TGTGCCAGCAGTTACAGCGCCGATGGCTACACCTTC.

This chain links TRBV5-1 with TRBJ2-7, with D hard to call. The CDR3 covers 12 residues. Germline assignment: CDR1 SGHRS and CDR2 YFSETQ. The CDR3 spells CAPNLSSYEQYF. CDR3 nucleotides: TGCGCTCCTAACTTGAGCTCCTACGAGCAGTACTTC.

This chain connects TRBV29-1 to TRBJ2-7; 10 nucleotides align to TRBD1. Trimming at V came to 5 bases and at J to 2 bases, leaving 9 bases not matched to a gene. Germline V lookup: CDR1 SQVTM, CDR2 ANQGSEA. The CDR3 length is 15 residues. The CDR3 reads CSVRRSGTGAYEQYF. The CDR3 DNA is TGCAGCGTTCGAAGATCCGGGACAGGGGCCTACGAGCAGTACTTC.

A single count supports this clone. The chain uses TRBV27 and TRBJ2-7; maybe TRBD1 (6 bases). Trimming shortened V by 4 bases and J by 6 bases, and 16 bases separated the two germline ends. Germline CDR1 and CDR2: MNHEY and SMNVEV (reference sequence). CDR3 length: 14 residues. Here the CDR3 DNA reads TGTGCCAGCAGTTCTCTTTCCCCAGGGGCCGAGCAGTACTTC. Its protein is CASSSLSPGAEQYF.

The rearrangement uses TRBV18 and TRBJ2-1; D is possibly TRBD1 (6 bases). This CDR3 comprises 12 residues. The V end was cut by 3 bases, the J end by 8 bases, with 8 bases between. Germline V lookup: CDR1 KGHSH, CDR2 LQKENI. In DNA form, the CDR3 reads TGTGCCAGCTCACCCAGACAGGATGAGCAGTTCTTC. It translates to CASSPRQDEQFF.

The chain links TRBV5-1 to TRBJ2-1; maybe TRBD1 (5 bases). The CDR3 consists of 13 residues. Germline assignment: CDR1 SGHRS and CDR2 YFSETQ. Between the trimmed V and J ends, which lost 4 bases and 6 bases, there was a span of 11 bases. In DNA, the CDR3 is TGCGCCAGCAGCGGGGCAAACTCCAATGAGCAGTTCTTC. Protein sequence: CASSGANSNEQFF.

The CDR3 loop reads CASSDRHNTYEQYF. In nucleotides, the CDR3 is TGTGCCAGCAGTGATAGGCATAATACCTACGAGCAGTACTTC. The chain combines TRBV6-4 with TRBJ2-7, with unresolved D. The germline V gene encodes CDR1 MRHNA and CDR2 SNTAGT. V was trimmed by 3 bases and J by 2 bases, leaving 11 bases between them. The CDR3 length is 14 residues.

In this sample, this clone turned up once. This sequence joins TRBV6-5 and TRBJ1-2; D is possibly TRBD1 (5 bases). From germline, CDR1 is MNHEY and CDR2 SVGAGI. The CDR3 length is 12 residues. V was pared by 8 bases and J by 6 bases, with 13 bases between. The CDR3 DNA reads as TGTGCCAGCCTCCTACCAGGGAATGGCTACACCTTC. Translation: CASLLPGNGYTF.

This clone has just one count. The chain combines TRBV2 with TRBJ2-7; 10 bases agree with TRBD1. V dropped 6 bases and J dropped 2; count of bases not matched to a gene: 4. This CDR3 is 14 amino acids long. The V gene's germline CDR1 is SNHLY and CDR2 FYNNEI. Written as DNA, the CDR3 is TGTGCCAGCAGAGGGGACAGGGGCCCCTACGAGCAGTACTTC. This translates into CASRGDRGPYEQYF.

This clone is labeled as large. The chain combines TRBV7-9 with TRBJ2-4, with D uncertain. This CDR3 spans 15 amino acids. Germline V gene sequence: CDR1 SEHNR, CDR2 FQNEAQ (reference sequence). Trimming took 1 base from V and 7 from J, leaving 14 bases between them. In nucleotides, the CDR3 is TGTGCCAGCAGCTTAGAGCCCCGCTTTGAGAACATTCAGTACTTC. This translates into CASSLEPRFENIQYF.

This sequence joins TRBV25-1 and TRBJ2-2, with D possibly being TRBD2 (7 bases). The germline CDR1 and CDR2 sequences are MGHDK and SYGVNS. The CDR3 is 15 residues long. With 3 bases removed from V and 3 bases from J, the gap between germline ends came to 11 bases. In DNA form, the CDR3 reads TGTGCCAGCAGTGAGTCGGGGGGCCACACCGGGGAGCTGTTTTTT. Protein product: CASSESGGHTGELFF.

The chain is built from TRBV5-1 and TRBJ2-5, with TRBD1 matching over 7 bases. There are 16 residues in the CDR3. The V and J ends lost 4 bases and 1 base, in that order; junction bases with no gene match: 10. Germline V lookup: CDR1 SGHRS, CDR2 YFSETQ. The CDR3: CASSLSQTGIQETQYF. CDR3 nucleotides: TGCGCCAGCAGCCTTTCCCAGACAGGGATCCAAGAGACCCAGTACTTC.

This clone showed up just a few times. V gene TRBV5-1 combines with J gene TRBJ1-2; 8 bases are shared with TRBD1. The CDR3 is made up of 17 amino acids. Per germline, CDR1 SGHRS and CDR2 YFSETQ. V lost 0 bases and J lost 8; bases outside the gene matches: 15. The DNA for the CDR3 is TGCGCCAGCAGCTTGGGGGCCGGGACAGGATATGGAAGAGGCTACACCTTC. It specifies CASSLGAGTGYGRGYTF.

The chain has TRBV2 and TRBJ1-1; 8 bases fit TRBD1. The junction had 5 bases not matched to a gene; V was cut back by 5 bases and J by 3 bases. Germline-derived CDR1 and CDR2 are SNHLY and FYNNEI. The CDR3 is 14 amino acids. The CDR3 spells CASSRTGRDTEAFF. DNA of the CDR3: TGTGCCAGCAGTCGGACAGGGAGGGACACTGAAGCTTTCTTT. Filled out from reference TRBV2 and TRBJ1-1, the complete variable domain reads EPEVTQTPSHQVTQMGQEVILRCVPISNHLYFYWYRQILGQKVEFLVSFYNNEISEKSEIFDDQFSVERPDGSNFTLKIRSTKLEDSAMYFCASSRTGRDTEAFFGQGTRLTVV.

The chain combines TRBV6-1 with TRBJ2-1; D unresolved. The CDR3 has 15 amino acids. Germline CDR1 and CDR2: MNHNS and SASEGT. V was shortened by 4 bases and J by 0 bases, with 10 bases between the two germline ends. This CDR3 is CASSAMASSYNEQFF. In DNA, the CDR3 is TGTGCCAGCAGTGCAATGGCGAGCTCCTACAATGAGCAGTTCTTC.

This chain's CDR3 is CASSSGLNNEQFF. The CDR3 coding sequence is TGCGCCAGCAGCTCGGGCCTAAACAATGAGCAGTTCTTC. V gene TRBV5-1 combines with J gene TRBJ2-1; no firm D call. V lost 3 bases and J lost 5, with 9 bases in between. Germline V gives CDR1 SGHRS, CDR2 YFSETQ. The CDR3 totals 13 residues.

This clone was seen only once. The chain is built from TRBV6-5 and TRBJ2-7, with 12 positions matching TRBD1. V lost 6 bases to trimming and J lost 6 bases; unmatched junction nucleotides: 3. The CDR3 has 13 amino acids. In germline, CDR1 is MNHEY, CDR2 SVGAGI. The CDR3 loop reads CASRGTGGSEQYF. The CDR3 nucleotides read TGTGCCAGCAGGGGGACAGGGGGCAGCGAGCAGTACTTC.

The chain couples TRBV5-1 to TRBJ2-3, with 9 bases identical to TRBD1. CDR1 is SGHRS and CDR2 is YFSETQ in the germline V gene. The length of the CDR3 is 17 residues. The V gene end was trimmed by 4 bases and the J gene end by 4 bases; junction bases not matched to a gene: 13. As DNA, the CDR3 is TGCGCCAGCAGCCTATCCCGTCCGGGACAGGGTTCAGATACGCAGTATTTT. Protein: CASSLSRPGQGSDTQYF.

The J gene is TRBJ1-5, the V gene TRBV25-1; 7 nucleotides align to TRBD1. There are 14 residues in the CDR3. The J segment lost 6 bases and the V segment lost 4 bases, leaving 6 bases of the junction unmatched. Germline V gene sequence: CDR1 MGHDK, CDR2 SYGVNS. The DNA of the CDR3 is TGTGCCAGCAGTGGTACAGGGGACGGTCAGCCCCAGCATTTT. Its protein is CASSGTGDGQPQHF.

On this clone itself: The germline gene is not matched at one end of the junction; a read error may be the cause. V is TRBV7-7 and J is TRBJ2-3; the D gene is possibly TRBD2 (6 bases). The CDR3 spans 17 residues. Germline V gene lookup returns CDR1 SSHAT and CDR2 FNYEAQ (reference sequence). The CDR3 nucleotides read TGTGCTAGCAGCTTAGGGATCGGGGGAAGGGGCACAGATACGCAGTATTTT. Its translation is CASSLGIGGRGTDTQYF.

The V gene is TRBV6-1, the J gene TRBJ2-2; perhaps TRBD2 as D (5 bases). The V end lost 6 bases, the J end lost 5 bases, and 10 bases lay between the germline ends. Germline V lookup: CDR1 MNHNS, CDR2 SASEGT. This CDR3 contains 13 residues. The CDR3 DNA sequence: TGTGCCAGCAGCCCCGGGATGACCGGGGAGCTGTTTTTT. It is translated as CASSPGMTGELFF.

The chain carries TRBV18 and TRBJ2-1; TRBD2 might be the D (7 bases). The length of the CDR3 is 16 residues. Trimming took off 2 bases at V and 5 bases at J, with 16 bases between the two ends. Germline CDR1 and CDR2: KGHSH and LQKENI. The CDR3 DNA is TGTGCCAGCTCACCAAAGGCGGGGGCCGATAACAATGAGCAGTTCTTC. Protein sequence: CASSPKAGADNNEQFF.

The rearrangement links TRBV6-1 to TRBJ1-2; no firm D call. Trimming left V 4 bases short and J 8 bases short, with 14 bases between. The CDR3 has 13 amino acids. Per germline, CDR1 MNHNS and CDR2 SASEGT. CDR3 sequence reads: CASSASKGGGYTF. CDR3 in DNA: TGTGCCAGCAGTGCCAGTAAGGGAGGGGGCTACACCTTC.

CDR3 nucleotide sequence: TGCGCCAGCAGCTTCACCCCCACGGGGCAGGTGGATTCACCCCTCCACTTT. Translated, it gives CASSFTPTGQVDSPLHF. The chain combines TRBV5-1 with TRBJ1-6; tentative D call: TRBD1 (5 bases). This CDR3 has 17 amino acids. The germline CDR1 and CDR2 sequences are SGHRS and YFSETQ. Trimming cost V 2 bases and J 8 bases, with 20 bases left between them.